Each of the 21 T cell receptor beta chains below was sequenced from the same sample in a study of response to subunit inactivated influenza vaccine. TCRdb ran MiXCR on the RT-PCR reads and lists one entry per CDR3 protein. The sample consists of more than 600,000 distinct CDR3 sequences, approximately 18% of them appearing once. The source material was PBMCs from blood, sampled 4 to 6 days after vaccination. These receptors came from a man aged 45-60 years who received an inactivated influenza vaccine.

This chain uses TRBV29-1 with TRBJ2-6; the D is unclear. From germline, CDR1 is SQVTM and CDR2 ANQGSEA. Trimming pared 4 bases from V and 3 bases from J, leaving 10 bases between. The CDR3 runs 14 residues. In nucleotides, the CDR3 is TGCAGCGTTGTTGCGTCGGGTGGGGCCAACGTCCTGACTTTC. It codes for CSVVASGGANVLTF.

Ten or more counts support this clonotype. V and J are TRBV10-3 and TRBJ2-3, with D maybe TRBD2 (6 bases). Germline CDR1 and CDR2: ENHRY and SYGVKD. V was trimmed by 5 bases and J by 0 bases, leaving 15 bases between them. This CDR3 has 16 residues. DNA of the CDR3: TGTGCCATCAGTCCGCGGGGAGAAACTAGCACAGATACGCAGTATTTT. It codes for CAISPRGETSTDTQYF.

This clonotype has at least ten counts. This sequence joins TRBV7-9 and TRBJ1-1, with D maybe TRBD1 (5 bases). Germline CDR1 reads SEHNR; CDR2 reads FQNEAQ (reference sequence). The CDR3 loop spans 15 amino acids. The V end was cut by 2 bases, the J end by 7 bases, with 17 bases between. CDR3 bases: TGTGCCAGCAGCTTAATTTCGGGGGTCCAACTTGAAGCTTTCTTT. Its translation: CASSLISGVQLEAFF.

This clonotype was picked up a small number of times. The chain joins TRBV6-5 to TRBJ2-1; 8 nucleotides match TRBD1. Germline lookup yields CDR1 MNHEY and CDR2 SVGAGI. V trimming: 2 bases; J trimming: 7 bases; junction bases outside the gene matches: 4. This CDR3 has 14 residues. The CDR3 region is CASSYEGQVNEQFF. In DNA form, the CDR3 reads TGTGCCAGCAGTTACGAGGGACAGGTAAATGAGCAGTTCTTC.

The chain carries TRBV7-9 and TRBJ2-6; 8 bases line up with TRBD1. The V and J ends lost 8 bases and 1 base, in that order; junction bases with no gene match: 7. Germline V CDR1 and CDR2: SEHNR, FQNEAQ (reference sequence). The CDR3 sequence is 16 residues long. The DNA for the CDR3 is TGTGCCAGCCGGCCAGGGGGCGCTTCTGGGGCCAACGTCCTGACTTTC. Its translation: CASRPGGASGANVLTF.

This chain joins TRBV5-6 and TRBJ2-7; TRBD1 matches at 10 bases. The germline gives CDR1 SGHDT, CDR2 YYEEEE. Trimming at V came to 4 bases and at J to 4 bases, leaving 5 bases not matched to a gene. CDR3 size: 14 residues. Here the CDR3 DNA reads TGTGCCAGCAGCGAGACAGGGGGCGTGTACGAGCAGTACTTC. This codes for CASSETGGVYEQYF.

This clonotype came up a few times. The J gene is TRBJ2-3, the V gene TRBV4-3, with 10 bases matching TRBD2. The germline CDR1 and CDR2 sequences are LGHNA and YSLEER. The CDR3 covers 15 residues. V was pared by 0 bases and J by 5 bases, with 2 bases of the junction left unmatched. CDR3 residues: CASSQELAGLDTQYF. DNA of the CDR3: TGCGCCAGCAGCCAAGAACTAGCGGGGTTAGATACGCAGTATTTT.

In its sample, this clonotype was seen many times. The chain has TRBV12-3 or TRBV12-4 and TRBJ2-7; the match to TRBD2 covers 9 bases. Losses at the gene ends were 5 bases for V and 4 bases for J; bases not matched to a gene: 0. This CDR3 is 12 amino acids long. As DNA, the CDR3 is TGTGCCAGCAGTACTAGCGGGTACGAGCAGTACTTC. Protein: CASSTSGYEQYF.

This clonotype came up many times. V usage is TRBV20-1 and J usage is TRBJ1-5, with 7 nucleotides matching TRBD1. The CDR3 contains 15 residues. Germline CDR1 reads DFQATT; CDR2 reads SNEGSKA (reference sequence). V was pared by 3 bases and J by 6 bases, with 11 bases of the junction left unmatched. CDR3 sequence reads: CSASPATGKSQPQHF. As DNA, the CDR3 is TGCAGTGCTAGCCCCGCGACAGGGAAGAGTCAGCCCCAGCATTTT.

There are a few counts of this clonotype. The rearrangement uses TRBV29-1 and TRBJ2-5; unclear D gene. The V end was cut by 7 bases, the J end by 5 bases, with 14 bases between. Germline assignment: CDR1 SQVTM and CDR2 ANQGSEA. The CDR3 contains 12 residues. The chain's CDR3 is CSGTRRRETQYF. CDR3 DNA sequence: TGCAGCGGAACACGTCGTCGCGAGACCCAGTACTTC.

The chain recombines TRBV25-1 with TRBJ2-7, with 7 positions matching TRBD1. There are 14 residues in the CDR3. Germline loops: CDR1 MGHDK, CDR2 SYGVNS. With 4 bases clipped from V and 2 bases from J, the junction kept 5 bases outside the gene matches. CDR3 protein: CASSGPTGTYEQYF. CDR3 in DNA: TGTGCCAGCAGTGGTCCGACAGGGACCTACGAGCAGTACTTC.

In its sample, this clonotype was seen many times. The rearrangement links TRBV28 to TRBJ2-2; D remains unclear. The CDR3 is 13 residues long. Germline V gene lookup returns CDR1 MDHEN and CDR2 SYDVKM. V lost 2 bases to trimming and J lost 1 base, with 2 bases between them. The CDR3 region is CASSLKNTGELFF. CDR3 in DNA: TGTGCCAGCAGTTTAAAGAACACCGGGGAGCTGTTTTTT.

This clonotype was recorded many times. Written as DNA, the CDR3 is TGTGCCAGCAGCCTGACAGGGGCTGAAGCTTTCTTT. This encodes CASSLTGAEAFF. J is TRBJ1-1 and V is TRBV12-3 or TRBV12-4; TRBD1 agrees at 8 bases. V trimming: 6 bases; J trimming: 6 bases; junction bases outside the gene matches: 3. This CDR3 is 12 amino acids long.

This clonotype was counted a few times. This sequence joins TRBV20-1 and TRBJ1-2; possibly TRBD1 for D (6 bases). There are 13 residues in the CDR3. V lost 5 bases to trimming and J lost 7 bases, with 17 bases between them. Per the germline V gene, CDR1 is DFQATT and CDR2 is SNEGSKA (reference sequence). The CDR3 nucleotides read TGCAGTGCTGGGGACACTTCCCAGCGTGGCTACACCTTC. This gives the protein CSAGDTSQRGYTF.

In DNA, the CDR3 is TGTGCCAGCAGACCCGGGAATGGCGCTTCACCCCTCCACTTT. This codes for CASRPGNGASPLHF. The chain couples TRBV6-1 to TRBJ1-6; D is unclear. CDR1 and CDR2 (germline): MNHNS, SASEGT. V was shortened by 6 bases and J by 9 bases, with 15 bases between the two germline ends. This CDR3 has 14 amino acids.

This clonotype was counted a few times. The rearrangement links TRBV27 to TRBJ1-6; D unresolved. The CDR3 extends over 16 amino acids. V lost 2 bases and J lost 2, with 10 bases in between. Germline lookup yields CDR1 MNHEY and CDR2 SMNVEV (reference sequence). The CDR3 coding sequence is TGTGCCAGCAGTTTAGGAGGGCTAGCCTATAATTCACCCCTCCACTTT. Translated, it gives CASSLGGLAYNSPLHF.

This clonotype was counted only a few times. The chain has TRBV6-2 or TRBV6-3 and TRBJ1-2; no definite D call. V lost 2 bases and J 7 bases, leaving 11 bases between the germline ends. The germline CDR1 and CDR2 sequences are MNHEY and SVGEGT. This CDR3 has 13 amino acids. CDR3 nucleotide sequence: TGTGCCAGCAGTTACGGTATCGTGGGTGGCTACACCTTC. As protein: CASSYGIVGGYTF.

This chain uses TRBV5-5 with TRBJ2-1; D not resolved. With 1 base removed from V and 3 bases from J, the gap between germline ends came to 5 bases. Per the germline V gene, CDR1 is SGHKS and CDR2 is YYEKEE (reference sequence). The length of the CDR3 is 13 residues. The CDR3 sequence is CASSLPNYNEQFF. CDR3 in DNA: TGTGCCAGCAGCTTGCCCAACTACAATGAGCAGTTCTTC.

The rearrangement uses TRBV6-1 and TRBJ1-1, with 9 bases matching TRBD1. The germline CDR1 and CDR2 sequences are MNHNS and SASEGT. The CDR3 sequence is 14 residues long. V dropped 9 bases and J dropped 1; count of bases not matched to a gene: 6. The CDR3 loop is CASFRDRANTEAFF. The CDR3 region has the DNA TGTGCCAGTTTCCGGGACAGGGCGAACACTGAAGCTTTCTTT.

This clonotype appeared a few times. The chain links TRBV5-1 to TRBJ2-5, with D maybe TRBD2 (6 bases). Germline V gene lookup returns CDR1 SGHRS and CDR2 YFSETQ. The CDR3 runs 13 residues. The ends were cut back, 3 bases at V and 7 bases at J, with 13 bases in the middle. As DNA, the CDR3 is TGCGCCAGCAGCTGGAGGGAGGCCGGGACCCAGTACTTC. This translates into CASSWREAGTQYF.

This clonotype was found a few times. The gene calls are TRBV28 and TRBJ2-7, with 13 bases that match TRBD2. V lost 5 bases, J lost 4 bases, and 2 bases stayed unmatched. The V gene's germline CDR1 is MDHEN and CDR2 SYDVKM. The CDR3 length is 14 residues. The CDR3 region has the DNA TGTGCCAGCAGTCAGACTAGCGGGAGGTACGAGCAGTACTTC. Its translation: CASSQTSGRYEQYF. Full variable domain (rest looked up from reference TRBV28 and TRBJ2-7): DVKVTQSSRYLVKRTGEKVFLECVQDMDHENMFWYRQDPGLGLRLIYFSYDVKMKEKGDIPEGYSVSREKKERFSLILESASTNQTSMYLCASSQTSGRYEQYFGPGTRLTVT.